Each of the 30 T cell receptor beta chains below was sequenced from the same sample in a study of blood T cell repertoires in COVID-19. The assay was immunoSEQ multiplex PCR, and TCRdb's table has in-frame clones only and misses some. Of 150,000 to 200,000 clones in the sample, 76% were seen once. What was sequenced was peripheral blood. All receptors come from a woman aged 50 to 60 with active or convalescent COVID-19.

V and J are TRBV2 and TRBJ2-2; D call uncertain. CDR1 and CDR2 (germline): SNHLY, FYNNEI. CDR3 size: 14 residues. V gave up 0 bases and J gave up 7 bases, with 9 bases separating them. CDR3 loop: CASSEALQIGELFF. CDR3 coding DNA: TGTGCCAGCAGTGAAGCGCTTCAGATCGGGGAGCTGTTTTTT. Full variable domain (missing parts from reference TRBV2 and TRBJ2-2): EPEVTQTPSHQVTQMGQEVILRCVPISNHLYFYWYRQILGQKVEFLVSFYNNEISEKSEIFDDQFSVERPDGSNFTLKIRSTKLEDSAMYFCASSEALQIGELFFGEGSRLTVL.

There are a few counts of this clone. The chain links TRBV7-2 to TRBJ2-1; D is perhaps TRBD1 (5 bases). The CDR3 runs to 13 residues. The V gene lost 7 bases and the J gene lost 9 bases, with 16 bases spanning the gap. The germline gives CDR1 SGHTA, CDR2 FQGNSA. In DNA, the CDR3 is TGTGCCAGCACCGAACCTAGGGGAATTGAGCAGTTCTTC. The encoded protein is CASTEPRGIEQFF.

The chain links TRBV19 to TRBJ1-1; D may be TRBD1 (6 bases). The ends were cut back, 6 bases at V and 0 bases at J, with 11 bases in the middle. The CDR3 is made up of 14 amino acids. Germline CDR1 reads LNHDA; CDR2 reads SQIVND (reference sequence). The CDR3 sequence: CASRDGQMNTEAFF. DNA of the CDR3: TGTGCCAGTAGGGATGGACAGATGAACACTGAAGCTTTCTTT.

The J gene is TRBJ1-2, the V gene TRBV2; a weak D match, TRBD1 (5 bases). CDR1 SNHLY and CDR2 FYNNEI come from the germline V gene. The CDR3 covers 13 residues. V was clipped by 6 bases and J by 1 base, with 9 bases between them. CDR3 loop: CASREQVNYGYTF. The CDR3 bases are TGTGCCAGCAGGGAACAGGTTAACTATGGCTACACCTTC.

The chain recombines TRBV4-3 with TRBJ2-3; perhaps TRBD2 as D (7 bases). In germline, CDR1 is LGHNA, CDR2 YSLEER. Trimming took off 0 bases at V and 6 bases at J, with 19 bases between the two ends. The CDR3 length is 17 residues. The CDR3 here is CASSQEAGGPGLDTQYF. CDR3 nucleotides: TGCGCCAGCAGCCAAGAGGCCGGGGGGCCGGGTCTGGATACGCAGTATTTT.

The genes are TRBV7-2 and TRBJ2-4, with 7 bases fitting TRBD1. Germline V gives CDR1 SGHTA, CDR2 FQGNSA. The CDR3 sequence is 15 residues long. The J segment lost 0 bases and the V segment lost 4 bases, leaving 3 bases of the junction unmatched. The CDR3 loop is CASSSDRLAKNIQYF. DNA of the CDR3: TGTGCCAGCAGCTCGGACAGGCTAGCCAAAAACATTCAGTACTTC. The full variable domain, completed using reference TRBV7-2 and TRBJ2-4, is GAGVSQSPSNKVTEKGKDVELRCDPISGHTALYWYRQSLGQGLEFLIYFQGNSAPDKSGLPSDRFSAERTGGSVSTLTIQRTQQEDSAVYLCASSSDRLAKNIQYFGAGTRLSVL.

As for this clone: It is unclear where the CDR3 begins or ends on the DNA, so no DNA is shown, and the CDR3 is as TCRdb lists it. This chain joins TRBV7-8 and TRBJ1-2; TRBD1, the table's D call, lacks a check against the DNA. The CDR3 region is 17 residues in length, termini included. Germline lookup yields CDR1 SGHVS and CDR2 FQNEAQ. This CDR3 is CASSLRDRVSLRYGYTF.

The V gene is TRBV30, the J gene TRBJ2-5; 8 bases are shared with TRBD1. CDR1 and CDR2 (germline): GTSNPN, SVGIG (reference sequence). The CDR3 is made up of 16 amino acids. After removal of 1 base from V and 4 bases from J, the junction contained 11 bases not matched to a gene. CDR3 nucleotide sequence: TGTGCCTGGAGTGGGGCCCCTCAGGGGGCTGGAGAGACCCAGTACTTC. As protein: CAWSGAPQGAGETQYF.

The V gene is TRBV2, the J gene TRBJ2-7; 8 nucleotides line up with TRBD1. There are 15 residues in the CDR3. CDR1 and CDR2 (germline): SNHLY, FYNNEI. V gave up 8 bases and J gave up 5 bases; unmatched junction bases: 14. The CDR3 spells CASSLTGTGRNEQYF. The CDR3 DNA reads TGTGCCAGCTCCCTGACCGGGACAGGTAGAAACGAGCAGTACTTC.

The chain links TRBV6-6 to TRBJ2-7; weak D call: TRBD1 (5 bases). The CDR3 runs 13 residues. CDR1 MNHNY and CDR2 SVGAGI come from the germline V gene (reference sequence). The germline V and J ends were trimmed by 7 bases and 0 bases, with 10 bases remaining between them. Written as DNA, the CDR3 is TGTGCCAGCACTTTAGGACACTCCTACGAGCAGTACTTC. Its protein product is CASTLGHSYEQYF.

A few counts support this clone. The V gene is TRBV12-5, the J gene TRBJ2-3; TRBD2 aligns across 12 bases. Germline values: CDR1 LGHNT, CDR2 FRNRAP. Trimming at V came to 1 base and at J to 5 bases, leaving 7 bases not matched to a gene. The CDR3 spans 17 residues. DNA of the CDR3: TGTGCTAGTGGTTTGGGGAAACGACTAGCGGGAGAAGATACGCAGTATTTT. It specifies CASGLGKRLAGEDTQYF. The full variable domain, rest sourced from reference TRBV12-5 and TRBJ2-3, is DARVTQTPRHKVTEMGQEVTMRCQPILGHNTVFWYRQTMMQGLELLAYFRNRAPLDDSGMPKDRFSAEMPDATLATLKIQPSEPRDSAVYFCASGLGKRLAGEDTQYFGPGTRLTVL.

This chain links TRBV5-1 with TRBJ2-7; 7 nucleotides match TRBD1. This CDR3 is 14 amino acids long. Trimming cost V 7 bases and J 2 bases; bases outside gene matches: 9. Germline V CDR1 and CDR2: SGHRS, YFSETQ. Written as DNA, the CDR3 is TGCGCCAGCGGGACGGGACAGCCACCCTACGAGCAGTACTTC. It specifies CASGTGQPPYEQYF.

CDR3 DNA: TGTGCCAGCAGCCCAGGACTAGCGGGAGGGCTAGAAGAGACCCAGTACTTC. Translated, it gives CASSPGLAGGLEETQYF. V and J are TRBV9 and TRBJ2-5, with 15 bases fitting TRBD2. The germline CDR1 and CDR2 sequences are SGDLS and YYNGEE. This CDR3 is 17 amino acids long. The junction had 7 bases not matched to a gene; V was cut back by 4 bases and J by 3 bases.

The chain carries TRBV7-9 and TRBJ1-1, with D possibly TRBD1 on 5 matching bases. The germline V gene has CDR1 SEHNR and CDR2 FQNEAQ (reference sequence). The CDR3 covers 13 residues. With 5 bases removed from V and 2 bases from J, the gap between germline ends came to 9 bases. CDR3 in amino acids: CASSERTNTEAFF. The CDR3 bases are TGTGCCAGCAGCGAAAGGACAAACACTGAAGCTTTCTTT.

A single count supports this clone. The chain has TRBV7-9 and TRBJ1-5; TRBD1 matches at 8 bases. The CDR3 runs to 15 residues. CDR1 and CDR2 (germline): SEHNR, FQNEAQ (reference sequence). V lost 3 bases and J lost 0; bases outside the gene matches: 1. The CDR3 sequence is CASSLTGDSNQPQHF. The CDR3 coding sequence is TGTGCCAGCAGCTTGACAGGGGATAGCAATCAGCCCCAGCATTTT. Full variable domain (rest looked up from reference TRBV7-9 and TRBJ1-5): DTGVSQNPRHKITKRGQNVTFRCDPISEHNRLYWYRQTLGQGPEFLTYFQNEAQLEKSRLLSDRFSAERPKGSFSTLEIQRTEQGDSAMYLCASSLTGDSNQPQHFGDGTRLSIL.

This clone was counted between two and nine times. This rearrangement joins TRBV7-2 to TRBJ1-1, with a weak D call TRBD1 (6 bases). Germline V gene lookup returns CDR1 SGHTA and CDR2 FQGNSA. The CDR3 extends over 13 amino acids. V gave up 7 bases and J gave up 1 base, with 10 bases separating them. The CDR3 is CASNEGQNTEAFF. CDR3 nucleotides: TGTGCCAGCAATGAGGGACAGAACACTGAAGCTTTCTTT. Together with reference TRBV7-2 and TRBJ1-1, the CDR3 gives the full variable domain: GAGVSQSPSNKVTEKGKDVELRCDPISGHTALYWYRQSLGQGLEFLIYFQGNSAPDKSGLPSDRFSAERTGGSVSTLTIQRTQQEDSAVYLCASNEGQNTEAFFGQGTRLTVV.

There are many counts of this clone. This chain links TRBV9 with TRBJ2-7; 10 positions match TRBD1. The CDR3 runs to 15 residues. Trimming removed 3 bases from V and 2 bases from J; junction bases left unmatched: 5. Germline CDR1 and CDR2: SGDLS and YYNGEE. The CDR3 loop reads CASSAGTGDTYEQYF. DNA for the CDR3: TGTGCCAGCAGCGCGGGGACAGGGGATACCTACGAGCAGTACTTC.

The CDR3 loop reads CASSLSPGLHTDTQYF. The CDR3 DNA sequence: TGTGCCAGCAGCTTAAGTCCAGGACTGCACACAGATACGCAGTATTTT. The V and J genes are TRBV13 and TRBJ2-3; D may be TRBD2 (5 bases). The CDR3 is 16 residues long. Trimming removed 2 bases at V and 2 bases at J, with 14 bases between. Germline V gene data show CDR1 as PRHDT and CDR2 as FYEKMQ (reference sequence). Combining the CDR3 with reference TRBV13 and TRBJ2-3 gives the whole variable domain AAGVIQSPRHLIKEKRETATLKCYPIPRHDTVYWYQQGPGQDPQFLISFYEKMQSDKGSIPDRFSAQQFSDYHSELNMSSLELGDSALYFCASSLSPGLHTDTQYFGPGTRLTVL.

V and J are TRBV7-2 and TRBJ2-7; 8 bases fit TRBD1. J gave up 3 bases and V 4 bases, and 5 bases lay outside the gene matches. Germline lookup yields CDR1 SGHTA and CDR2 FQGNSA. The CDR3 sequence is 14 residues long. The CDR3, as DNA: TGTGCCAGCAGCTCTCAGGGGGCCGGCTACGAGCAGTACTTC. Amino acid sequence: CASSSQGAGYEQYF.

CDR3 in DNA: TGTGCCACCAGCAGCCCTCAGGGGGCCAGGGAGACCCAGTACTTC. Translated, it gives CATSSPQGARETQYF. V usage is TRBV15 and J usage is TRBJ2-5; 8 bases match TRBD1. The CDR3 totals 15 residues. The germline CDR1 and CDR2 sequences are LNHNV and YYDKDF (reference sequence). V lost 3 bases, J lost 5 bases, and 8 bases stayed unmatched. Combining the CDR3 with reference TRBV15 and TRBJ2-5 gives the whole variable domain DAMVIQNPRYQVTQFGKPVTLSCSQTLNHNVMYWYQQKSSQAPKLLFHYYDKDFNNEADTPDNFQSRRPNTSFCFLDIRSPGLGDTAMYLCATSSPQGARETQYFGPGTRLLVL.

CDR3 loop: CASSLEFSRELFF. CDR3 nucleotide sequence: TGTGCCAGCAGCTTAGAGTTTTCCAGGGAGCTGTTTTTT. The rearrangement joins TRBV11-3 to TRBJ2-2; D gene ambiguous. Between the trimmed V and J ends, which lost 0 bases and 9 bases, there was a span of 8 bases. Germline lookup yields CDR1 SGHNT and CDR2 YENEEA. This CDR3 has 13 amino acids.

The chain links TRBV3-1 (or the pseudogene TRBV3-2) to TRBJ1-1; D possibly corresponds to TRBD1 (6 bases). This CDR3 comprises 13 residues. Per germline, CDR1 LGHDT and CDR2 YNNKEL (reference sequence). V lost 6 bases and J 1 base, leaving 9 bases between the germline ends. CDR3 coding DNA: TGTGCCAGCAGTACAGGGAGGAACACTGAAGCTTTCTTT. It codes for CASSTGRNTEAFF.

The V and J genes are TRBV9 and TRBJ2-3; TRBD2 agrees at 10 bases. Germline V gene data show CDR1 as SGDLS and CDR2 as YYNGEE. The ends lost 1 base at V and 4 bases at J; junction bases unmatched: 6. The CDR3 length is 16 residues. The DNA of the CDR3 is TGTGCCAGCAGCGTACCCAGCGGGAGGGGTTCAGATACGCAGTATTTT. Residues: CASSVPSGRGSDTQYF.

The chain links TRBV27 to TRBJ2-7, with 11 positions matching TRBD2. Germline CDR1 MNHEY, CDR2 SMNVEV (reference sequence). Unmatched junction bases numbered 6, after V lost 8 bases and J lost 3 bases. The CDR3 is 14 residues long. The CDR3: CASGSSGGLYEQYF. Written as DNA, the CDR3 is TGTGCCAGCGGATCTAGCGGGGGGCTCTACGAGCAGTACTTC.

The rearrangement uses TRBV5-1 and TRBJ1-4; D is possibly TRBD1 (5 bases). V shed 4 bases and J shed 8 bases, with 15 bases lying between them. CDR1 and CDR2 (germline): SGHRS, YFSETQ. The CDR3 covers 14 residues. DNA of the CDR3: TGCGCCAGCAGCCCCGGGACTTGGGAGGAAAAACTGTTTTTT. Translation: CASSPGTWEEKLFF.

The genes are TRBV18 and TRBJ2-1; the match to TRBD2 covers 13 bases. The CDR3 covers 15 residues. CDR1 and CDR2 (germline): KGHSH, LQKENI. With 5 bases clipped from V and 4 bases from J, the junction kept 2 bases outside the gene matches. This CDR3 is CASSGLAGEYNEQFF. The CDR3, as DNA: TGTGCCAGCTCAGGACTAGCGGGAGAGTACAATGAGCAGTTCTTC.

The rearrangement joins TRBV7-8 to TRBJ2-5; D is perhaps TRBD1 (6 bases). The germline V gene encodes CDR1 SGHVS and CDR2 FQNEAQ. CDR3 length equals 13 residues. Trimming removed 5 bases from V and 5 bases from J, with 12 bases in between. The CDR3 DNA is TGTGCCAGCAGCCTGGGGGCTGGGGAGACCCAGTACTTC. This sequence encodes CASSLGAGETQYF.

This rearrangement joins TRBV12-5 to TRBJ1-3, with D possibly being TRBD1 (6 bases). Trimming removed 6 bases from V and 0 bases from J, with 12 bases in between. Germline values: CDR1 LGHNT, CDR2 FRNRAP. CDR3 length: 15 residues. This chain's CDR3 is CASGTGQSSGNTIYF. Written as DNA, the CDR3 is TGTGCTAGTGGGACTGGACAGTCCTCTGGAAACACCATATATTTT.

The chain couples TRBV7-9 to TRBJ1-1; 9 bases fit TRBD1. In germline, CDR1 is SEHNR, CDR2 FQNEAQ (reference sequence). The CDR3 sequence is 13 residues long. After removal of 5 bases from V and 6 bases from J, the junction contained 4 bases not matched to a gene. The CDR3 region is CASSPWTGAEAFF. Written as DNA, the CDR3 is TGTGCCAGCAGCCCCTGGACAGGGGCTGAAGCTTTCTTT.

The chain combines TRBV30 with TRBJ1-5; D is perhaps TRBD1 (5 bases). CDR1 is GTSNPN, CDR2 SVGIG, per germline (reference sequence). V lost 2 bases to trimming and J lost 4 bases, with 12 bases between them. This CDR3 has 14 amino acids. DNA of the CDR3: TGTGCCTGGAGTTTGGGGCGCTGGAATCAGCCCCAGCATTTT. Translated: CAWSLGRWNQPQHF.